Below are 32 T cell receptor beta chains sequenced from a single sample in a study of blood T cell repertoires in COVID-19. Only in-frame clones appear in the TCRdb table, and some are missing; sequencing was by immunoSEQ multiplex PCR. This repertoire shows about 300,000 clones, 65% to 90% found once; its top ten account for less than 4.5%. The sample comprised PBMCs or T cells enriched from blood (not recorded which). The receptors were gathered from a man aged 30 to 45 who had recovered from COVID-19.

This chain joins TRBV7-9 and TRBJ2-3; 14 bases are a match to TRBD2. Germline CDR1 is SEHNR and CDR2 is FQNEAQ (reference sequence). CDR3 size: 17 residues. Losses at the gene ends were 7 bases for V and 0 bases for J; bases not matched to a gene: 6. The CDR3 DNA follows: TGTGCCAGCACGGGGACTAGCGGGGGCCAGAGCACAGATACGCAGTATTTT. Translated: CASTGTSGGQSTDTQYF.

The CDR3 protein is CASSLGGTGEQYF. CDR3 sequence (DNA): TGCGCCAGCAGCTTGGGCGGGACGGGGGAGCAGTACTTC. The chain couples TRBV5-1 to TRBJ2-7, with a tentative D call TRBD2 (6 bases). CDR1 is SGHRS and CDR2 is YFSETQ in the germline V gene. The CDR3 is 13 residues long. The V end was cut by 0 bases, the J end by 7 bases, with 11 bases between.

The CDR3 spells CASSYRQGGYEQYF. For the CDR3, the DNA is TGTGCCAGCAGTTACAGACAGGGCGGCTACGAGCAGTACTTC. V gene TRBV27 combines with J gene TRBJ2-7, with 7 bases identical to TRBD1. V shed 4 bases and J 3 bases; nucleotides not matched to a gene: 6. Germline V gene lookup returns CDR1 MNHEY and CDR2 SMNVEV (reference sequence). CDR3 size: 14 residues.

V gene TRBV7-8 combines with J gene TRBJ2-3; TRBD1 agrees at 7 bases. The length of the CDR3 is 15 residues. The germline CDR1 and CDR2 sequences are SGHVS and FQNEAQ. Trimming removed 3 bases from V and 6 bases from J; junction bases left unmatched: 9. CDR3 in amino acids: CASSFYRGIGDTQYF. DNA for the CDR3: TGTGCCAGCAGCTTCTACAGGGGTATAGGCGATACGCAGTATTTT. The whole variable domain, remainder taken from reference TRBV7-8 and TRBJ2-3, is GAGVSQSPRYKVAKRGQDVALRCDPISGHVSLFWYQQALGQGPEFLTYFQNEAQLDKSGLPSDRFFAERPEGSVSTLKIQRTQQEDSAVYLCASSFYRGIGDTQYFGPGTRLTVL.

This rearrangement joins TRBV5-1 to TRBJ1-1; 7 positions agree with TRBD1. This CDR3 spans 15 amino acids. The V and J ends lost 0 bases and 4 bases, in that order; junction bases with no gene match: 6. Germline V gene data show CDR1 as SGHRS and CDR2 as YFSETQ. CDR3 nucleotides: TGCGCCAGCAGCTTGGCCCAGGGGGGAGGCACTGAAGCTTTCTTT. Translation gives CASSLAQGGGTEAFF.

The V and J genes are TRBV5-1 and TRBJ2-1; TRBD2 aligns across 8 bases. From germline, CDR1 is SGHRS and CDR2 YFSETQ. This CDR3 contains 15 residues. The J segment lost 5 bases and the V segment lost 0 bases, leaving 4 bases of the junction unmatched. The chain's CDR3 is CASSLGLANHNEQFF. CDR3 DNA sequence: TGCGCCAGCAGCTTGGGACTAGCGAACCACAATGAGCAGTTCTTC.

The chain employs TRBV12-3 or TRBV12-4 and TRBJ1-3, with D possibly being TRBD1 (5 bases). Between the trimmed V and J ends, which lost 6 bases and 6 bases, there was a span of 9 bases. The CDR3 totals 12 residues. CDR3 sequence (DNA): TGTGCCAGCAGGCAGGGATTAAACACCATATATTTT. Translated: CASRQGLNTIYF.

The rearrangement uses TRBV3-1 (or the pseudogene TRBV3-2) and TRBJ2-3; the match to TRBD2 covers 7 bases. Looked up from germline, CDR1 is LGHDT and CDR2 is YNNKEL (reference sequence). The CDR3 covers 17 residues. The J segment lost 1 base and the V segment lost 2 bases, leaving 9 bases of the junction unmatched. This CDR3 reads CASSQQRGGGGTDTQYF. CDR3 nucleotide sequence: TGTGCCAGCAGCCAACAAAGGGGCGGGGGTGGCACAGATACGCAGTATTTT.

The gene calls are TRBV6-1 and TRBJ1-3; no firm D call. Germline loops: CDR1 MNHNS, CDR2 SASEGT. V lost 3 bases to trimming and J lost 0 bases, with 9 bases between them. CDR3 length: 15 residues. Written as DNA, the CDR3 is TGTGCCAGCAGTGATTATAACAGCTCTGGAAACACCATATATTTT. Its translation is CASSDYNSSGNTIYF.

J is TRBJ1-3 and V is TRBV6-5; 7 bases align to TRBD1. The CDR3 runs 14 residues. Trimming cost V 6 bases and J 2 bases; bases outside gene matches: 4. In germline, CDR1 is MNHEY, CDR2 SVGAGI. The CDR3 DNA follows: TGTGCCAGCAGCGACAGGGCCACTGGAAACACCATATATTTT. This encodes CASSDRATGNTIYF.

The chain combines TRBV29-1 with TRBJ2-1; D perhaps matches TRBD2 (5 bases). This CDR3 contains 14 residues. V was pared by 5 bases and J by 6 bases, with 17 bases between. Germline V CDR1 and CDR2: SQVTM, ANQGSEA. In DNA form, the CDR3 reads TGCAGCGTTCAAACACGTTTCCGGGGCAATGAGCAGTTCTTC. Amino acids: CSVQTRFRGNEQFF.

This rearrangement joins TRBV5-1 to TRBJ2-2, with TRBD1 matching over 11 bases. The CDR3 runs 16 residues. J was trimmed by 7 bases and V by 4 bases; bases with no gene match: 9. Germline CDR1 reads SGHRS; CDR2 reads YFSETQ. CDR3 nucleotides: TGCGCCAGCAGCCTTGCGGGACAGGGGGTCGGCGGGGAGCTGTTTTTT. Protein sequence: CASSLAGQGVGGELFF.

The J gene is TRBJ1-2, the V gene TRBV5-6; 7 bases match TRBD1. Trimming took 3 bases from V and 5 from J; bases not matched to a gene: 10. Germline V lookup: CDR1 SGHDT, CDR2 YYEEEE. This CDR3 region has 15 residues. The CDR3 is CASSSLGQGEYGYTF. CDR3 nucleotides: TGTGCCAGCAGCTCACTTGGGCAGGGGGAATATGGCTACACCTTC.

This chain uses TRBV13 with TRBJ2-4; D remains unclear. Germline assignment: CDR1 PRHDT and CDR2 FYEKMQ (reference sequence). CDR3 length equals 15 residues. The V end lost 4 bases, the J end lost 2 bases, and 12 bases lay between the germline ends. CDR3 DNA: TGTGCCAGCAGCTCCCCCAGGCTGACCAAAAACATTCAGTACTTC. Its translation: CASSSPRLTKNIQYF.

The chain uses TRBV15 and TRBJ2-5, with unresolved D. With 3 bases removed from V and 9 bases from J, the gap between germline ends came to 8 bases. There are 11 residues in the CDR3. The germline gives CDR1 LNHNV, CDR2 YYDKDF (reference sequence). Here the CDR3 reads CATSSNSAQYF. The CDR3 region has the DNA TGTGCCACCAGCAGCAACTCGGCCCAGTACTTC. The variable domain in full, completed from reference TRBV15 and TRBJ2-5, reads DAMVIQNPRYQVTQFGKPVTLSCSQTLNHNVMYWYQQKSSQAPKLLFHYYDKDFNNEADTPDNFQSRRPNTSFCFLDIRSPGLGDTAMYLCATSSNSAQYFGPGTRLLVL.

The V and J genes are TRBV29-1 and TRBJ1-1; 7 nucleotides agree with TRBD1. Germline trimming cut 3 bases from V and 7 bases from J; bases unmatched to any gene: 5. The CDR3 is 12 residues long. Germline lookup yields CDR1 SQVTM and CDR2 ANQGSEA. CDR3 residues: CSVDRRDSEAFF. The CDR3 bases are TGCAGCGTTGATCGCAGGGACAGTGAAGCTTTCTTT.

The rearrangement joins TRBV7-2 to TRBJ2-5, with D possibly being TRBD1 (6 bases). CDR1 and CDR2 from the germline V gene are SGHTA and FQGNSA. This CDR3 spans 13 amino acids. Trimming pared 4 bases from V and 2 bases from J, leaving 8 bases between. CDR3 bases: TGTGCCAGCAGCTCGGACAGACAAGAGACCCAGTACTTC. Its protein is CASSSDRQETQYF.

The chain has TRBV12-3 or TRBV12-4 and TRBJ1-1; D not resolved. This CDR3 comprises 13 residues. The V end was cut by 3 bases, the J end by 4 bases, with 9 bases between. This CDR3 reads CASSLEAGTEAFF. CDR3 coding DNA: TGTGCCAGCAGTTTGGAAGCGGGCACTGAAGCTTTCTTT.

The rearrangement joins TRBV5-1 to TRBJ2-1; 7 bases fit TRBD1. Germline CDR1 is SGHRS and CDR2 is YFSETQ. The CDR3 extends over 15 amino acids. Germline trimming cut 1 base from V and 2 bases from J; bases unmatched to any gene: 3. In nucleotides, the CDR3 is TGCGCCAGCAGCTTGAATGACAGGGCCTACAATGAGCAGTTCTTC. This sequence encodes CASSLNDRAYNEQFF.

This rearrangement joins TRBV2 to TRBJ1-1, with D possibly being TRBD1 (6 bases). From germline, CDR1 is SNHLY and CDR2 FYNNEI. The CDR3 spans 17 residues. V was clipped by 4 bases and J by 0 bases, with 18 bases between them. Here the CDR3 DNA reads TGTGCCAGCAGTGCTCCGACAGGATGGGTGATGAACACTGAAGCTTTCTTT. As protein: CASSAPTGWVMNTEAFF.

This rearrangement joins TRBV6-5 to TRBJ2-3; no definite D call. The CDR3 loop spans 13 amino acids. The germline V gene encodes CDR1 MNHEY and CDR2 SVGAGI. Deletions cut 5 bases from V and 0 bases from J, with 6 bases between. CDR3 loop: CASSTPSTDTQYF. The CDR3 nucleotides are TGTGCCAGCAGTACTCCGAGCACAGATACGCAGTATTTT.

A few counts support this clone. The chain is built from TRBV5-4 and TRBJ2-1; the match to TRBD2 covers 13 bases. CDR3 length equals 19 residues. V gave up 5 bases and J gave up 6 bases; unmatched junction bases: 17. CDR1 SGHNT and CDR2 YYREEE come from the germline V gene (reference sequence). CDR3 protein: CASSRLATGTSGARNEQFF. The CDR3 nucleotides are TGTGCCAGCAGTCGATTGGCCACCGGGACTAGCGGGGCCCGCAATGAGCAGTTCTTC.

The CDR3, as DNA: TGTGCCAGCGGGACCGACAGGGGAGTAACTGGAAACACCATATATTTT. It yields the protein CASGTDRGVTGNTIYF. The chain uses TRBV2 and TRBJ1-3; 8 bases match TRBD1. Germline trimming cut 8 bases from V and 2 bases from J; bases unmatched to any gene: 11. The CDR3 has 16 amino acids. The V gene's germline CDR1 is SNHLY and CDR2 FYNNEI. The whole variable domain, remainder taken from reference TRBV2 and TRBJ1-3, is EPEVTQTPSHQVTQMGQEVILRCVPISNHLYFYWYRQILGQKVEFLVSFYNNEISEKSEIFDDQFSVERPDGSNFTLKIRSTKLEDSAMYFCASGTDRGVTGNTIYFGEGSWLTVV.

The chain carries TRBV6-5 and TRBJ1-2, with a weak D call TRBD1 (5 bases). The V end lost 0 bases, the J end lost 4 bases, and 12 bases lay between the germline ends. This CDR3 has 15 amino acids. Per germline, CDR1 MNHEY and CDR2 SVGAGI. The CDR3 DNA sequence: TGTGCCAGCAGTTACTCGAGCAGGGTGGGCTATGGCTACACCTTC. Its protein product is CASSYSSRVGYGYTF.

The V gene is TRBV27, the J gene TRBJ2-1, with a tentative D call TRBD1 (6 bases). Germline V gene data show CDR1 as MNHEY and CDR2 as SMNVEV (reference sequence). V was clipped by 1 base and J by 3 bases, with 13 bases between them. This CDR3 has 16 amino acids. Here the CDR3 reads CASSLYPGTNYNEQFF. CDR3 DNA: TGTGCCAGCAGTTTATACCCCGGGACAAACTACAATGAGCAGTTCTTC.

The chain joins TRBV24-1 to TRBJ1-5; 9 bases are shared with TRBD1. With V trimmed by 3 bases and J by 2 bases, 4 bases remained unmatched. This CDR3 is 16 amino acids long. The germline V gene has CDR1 KGHDR and CDR2 SFDVKD. CDR3 region: CATSDPGQGGNQPQHF. In DNA, the CDR3 is TGTGCCACCAGTGATCCGGGACAGGGAGGCAATCAGCCCCAGCATTTT.

The chain employs TRBV5-1 and TRBJ2-3; weak D call: TRBD2 (6 bases). This CDR3 spans 16 amino acids. CDR1 SGHRS and CDR2 YFSETQ come from the germline V gene. Trimming removed 1 base at V and 0 bases at J, with 12 bases between. The CDR3 bases are TGCGCCAGCAGCTTGTGGGCTGGGACTAGCACAGATACGCAGTATTTT. Translating it yields CASSLWAGTSTDTQYF.

DNA of the CDR3: TGTGCCAGCAGCGAGAAGACAGGATATCCCTACGAGCAGTACTTC. Protein: CASSEKTGYPYEQYF. The genes are TRBV5-5 and TRBJ2-7; perhaps TRBD1 as D (6 bases). The CDR3 consists of 15 residues. Germline V gives CDR1 SGHKS, CDR2 YYEKEE (reference sequence). Trimming stripped 4 bases from V and 2 bases from J, with 16 bases between.

This clone showed up just once. The chain has TRBV19 and TRBJ2-5; TRBD2 aligns across 8 bases. The CDR3 is 15 amino acids. Trimming cost V 5 bases and J 5 bases; bases outside gene matches: 10. From germline, CDR1 is LNHDA and CDR2 SQIVND (reference sequence). In DNA form, the CDR3 reads TGTGCCAGTAGTGCTGCGGGAGGTCTTGTGGAGACCCAGTACTTC. This encodes CASSAAGGLVETQYF. Filled out from reference TRBV19 and TRBJ2-5, the complete variable domain reads DGGITQSPKYLFRKEGQNVTLSCEQNLNHDAMYWYRQDPGQGLRLIYYSQIVNDFQKGDIAEGYSVSREKKESFPLTVTSAQKNPTAFYLCASSAAGGLVETQYFGPGTRLLVL.

This chain joins TRBV12-3 or TRBV12-4 and TRBJ2-7, with TRBD1 matching 8 bases. This CDR3 is built from 13 residues. With 1 base clipped from V and 4 bases from J, the junction kept 0 bases outside the gene matches. The CDR3 sequence: CASSLGTGYEQYF. In nucleotides, the CDR3 is TGTGCCAGCAGTTTAGGGACAGGGTACGAGCAGTACTTC.

The rearrangement links TRBV19 to TRBJ2-1; 7 bases line up with TRBD2. The V gene's germline CDR1 is LNHDA and CDR2 SQIVND (reference sequence). V shed 3 bases and J 2 bases; nucleotides not matched to a gene: 4. The length of the CDR3 is 15 residues. The CDR3 protein is CASSILAAPYNEQFF. In DNA form, the CDR3 reads TGTGCCAGTAGTATCCTAGCGGCTCCCTACAATGAGCAGTTCTTC.

The rearrangement links TRBV4-1 to TRBJ2-3; no reliable D call. Germline values: CDR1 MGHRA, CDR2 YSYEKL. CDR3 length: 15 amino acids. V gave up 4 bases and J gave up 0 bases, with 11 bases separating them. The CDR3 spells CASSLSAGSTDTQYF. CDR3 DNA: TGCGCCAGCAGCCTGTCGGCAGGAAGCACAGATACGCAGTATTTT.